The rows below give T cell receptor beta chains drawn from one sample of a study of cytomegalovirus exposure and HLA in healthy donors. TCRdb keeps only in-frame clones here, not all; method: immunoSEQ multiplex PCR. This table holds approximately 190,000 clones, 84% found once. Sequencing was performed on PBMCs. These receptors came from a man aged 18-30 years in good health and CMV-seropositive. Both conserved end residues are part of each CDR3. Each record gives: D gene, J gene, V gene, clone size, CDR3 protein, CDR3 DNA. D genes are given only for firm matches. Rows may omit the clone size; those that give it use once, few, many or a size class.

TRBD2 | TRBJ2-5 | TRBV5-1 | . | CASNWAGEETQYF | TGCGCCAGCAATTGGGCGGGAGAGGAGACCCAGTACTTC
. | TRBJ2-5 | TRBV25-1 | . | CASSAKETQYF | TGTGCCAGCAGTGCAAAAGAGACCCAGTACTTC
. | TRBJ2-1 | TRBV15 | . | CATSRDPGRRYNEQFF | TGTGCCACCAGCAGAGATCCGGGGAGGCGGTACAATGAGCAGTTCTTC
TRBD2 | TRBJ2-1 | TRBV6-1 | . | CASSETSGTGEQFF | TGTGCCAGCAGTGAGACTAGCGGGACTGGTGAGCAGTTCTTC
TRBD1 | TRBJ1-2 | TRBV5-8 | . | CASSSGTGNYGYTF | TGTGCCAGCAGCTCCGGGACAGGAAACTATGGCTACACCTTC
TRBD2 | TRBJ2-1 | TRBV9 | . | CASNPSGSRNEQFF | TGTGCCAGCAACCCTAGCGGGAGCCGCAATGAGCAGTTCTTC
. | TRBJ1-1 | TRBV30 | few | CAWSVLSSNTEAFF | TGTGCCTGGAGTGTACTGAGCTCCAACACTGAAGCTTTCTTT
. | TRBJ1-5 | TRBV6-1 | . | CASSELVRYQPQHF | TGTGCCAGCAGTGAATTGGTGCGATATCAGCCCCAGCATTTT
. | TRBJ2-3 | TRBV19 | once | CASSKKQGYTDTQYF | TGTGCCAGTAGTAAAAAGCAGGGTTACACAGATACGCAGTATTTT
TRBD2 | TRBJ2-7 | TRBV7-2 | . | CASSRTSASSYEQYF | TGTGCCAGCAGCCGGACTAGCGCTAGCTCCTACGAGCAGTACTTC
. | TRBJ2-7 | TRBV18 | . | CASSQGAYEQYF | TGTGCCAGCTCACAGGGGGCCTACGAGCAGTACTTC
. | TRBJ2-1 | TRBV9 | . | CASSVMADYNEQFF | TGTGCCAGCAGCGTAATGGCAGATTACAATGAGCAGTTCTTC
TRBD1 | TRBJ1-1 | TRBV7-2 | . | CASSLVGTGNLKAFF | TGTGCCAGCAGCTTAGTTGGGACAGGGAACTTGAAAGCTTTCTTT
TRBD2 | TRBJ2-7 | TRBV7-9 | many | CASSLVNVGTSGDYEQYF | TGTGCCAGCAGCTTAGTTAACGTTGGTACTAGCGGAGACTACGAGCAGTACTTC
. | TRBJ2-7 | TRBV6-1 | . | CASSEPGYEQYF | TGTGCCAGCAGTGAACCCGGGTACGAGCAGTACTTC
. | TRBJ2-3 | TRBV5-4 | . | CASALAITDTQYF | TGTGCCAGCGCGCTAGCGATTACAGATACGCAGTATTTT
. | TRBJ1-1 | TRBV25-1 | . | CASSESRGSNTEAFF | TGTGCCAGCAGTGAATCGCGGGGATCGAATACTGAAGCTTTCTTT
TRBD2 | TRBJ2-2 | TRBV9 | . | CASTKSGGPNTGELFF | TGTGCCAGCACCAAGAGCGGGGGACCGAACACCGGGGAGCTGTTTTTT
TRBD2 | TRBJ2-7 | TRBV5-4 | . | CASSRASGGYEQYF | TGTGCCAGCAGCCGCGCTAGCGGGGGCTACGAGCAGTACTTC
. | TRBJ1-1 | TRBV30 | once | CAWRGGRWAGNTEAFF | TGTGCCTGGAGGGGGGGTAGGTGGGCGGGGAACACTGAAGCTTTCTTT
. | TRBJ2-2 | TRBV9 | once | CASSVVTSPNGELFF | TGTGCCAGCAGCGTAGTAACATCCCCGAACGGGGAGCTGTTTTTT
TRBD1 | TRBJ1-3 | TRBV9 | once | CASNRDRVGNTIYF | TGTGCCAGCAACCGGGACAGGGTTGGAAACACCATATATTTT
. | TRBJ2-5 | TRBV9 | once | CASSAKSGTGGETQYF | TGTGCCAGCAGCGCGAAATCGGGAACCGGTGGGGAGACCCAGTACTTC
. | TRBJ2-1 | TRBV6-5 | . | CASSYSRVPGEQFF | TGTGCCAGCAGTTACTCCCGAGTACCGGGTGAGCAGTTCTTC
. | TRBJ2-7 | TRBV28 | . | CASSLAGPYEQYF | TGTGCCAGCAGTTTAGCGGGGCCCTACGAGCAGTACTTC
. | TRBJ2-7 | TRBV14 | . | CASSPQMDNWGRPYEQYF | TGTGCCAGCAGCCCCCAAATGGACAACTGGGGTCGCCCCTACGAGCAGTACTTC
. | TRBJ2-1 | TRBV11-2 | . | CASSFRRGSYNEQFF | TGTGCCAGCAGCTTCCGCCGGGGTTCCTACAATGAGCAGTTCTTC
TRBD2 | TRBJ2-5 | TRBV4-2 | . | CASSQVLAGRQETQYF | TGTGCCAGCAGCCAAGTCCTAGCGGGCAGACAAGAGACCCAGTACTTC
TRBD2 | TRBJ2-5 | TRBV28 | . | CASSLLLAPSGQIQETQYF | TGTGCCAGCAGTTTACTCCTCGCCCCTAGCGGGCAAATCCAAGAGACCCAGTACTTC
. | TRBJ2-7 | TRBV7-8 | . | CASSPRSGTLSYEQYF | TGTGCCAGCAGCCCCAGATCCGGGACTCTATCATACGAGCAGTACTTC
. | TRBJ2-7 | TRBV21-1 | . | CASSKGLAGGLSYEQYF | TGTGCCAGCAGCAAGGGACTAGCGGGAGGGCTCTCCTACGAGCAGTACTTC
TRBD2 | TRBJ2-1 | TRBV9 | . | CASSGAGDYNEQFF | TGTGCCAGCAGCGGGGCGGGAGACTACAATGAGCAGTTCTTC